These 32 T cell receptor beta chains were sequenced from one sample in a study of long-term antiretroviral therapy in people with HIV. This was the immunoSEQ v3.0 assay at survey level. Using immunoSEQ multiplex PCR, the repertoire was profiled, and TCRdb retains in-frame clones only, with some absent. The sample holds 25,000 to 30,000 clones, 60% to 80% seen once. This specimen was unsorted PBMCs, taken 2.1 years after starting antiretroviral therapy. These receptors were collected from a man aged 25 to 40 with HIV.

In this sample, this clone turned up a few times. The J gene is TRBJ1-6, the V gene TRBV4-2; D unclear. Germline V gene lookup returns CDR1 LGHNA and CDR2 YNFKEQ. There are 14 residues in the CDR3. V dropped 1 base and J dropped 7 bases, with 8 bases sitting between them. The DNA for the CDR3 is TGTGCCAGCAGCCAAGCACAGACCAATTCACCCCTCCACTTT. It is translated as CASSQAQTNSPLHF.

J is TRBJ1-4 and V is TRBV29-1, with TRBD1 matching 8 bases. Germline lookup yields CDR1 SQVTM and CDR2 ANQGSEA. The CDR3 spans 14 residues. V gave up 5 bases and J gave up 7 bases; unmatched junction bases: 9. The CDR3 DNA reads as TGCAGCGTTAGCCAGGGGGCGAGAGGTGAAAAACTGTTTTTT. Its translation is CSVSQGARGEKLFF.

This rearrangement joins TRBV29-1 to TRBJ2-3; 7 nucleotides match TRBD1. Germline assignment: CDR1 SQVTM and CDR2 ANQGSEA. Trimming removed 1 base from V and 4 bases from J; junction bases left unmatched: 14. CDR3 length equals 17 residues. CDR3 loop: CSVEGDWRQGTPDTQYF. The CDR3, as DNA: TGCAGCGTTGAAGGAGACTGGAGACAGGGAACGCCAGATACGCAGTATTTT.

The chain uses TRBV4-3 and TRBJ2-1; D possibly corresponds to TRBD1 (6 bases). There are 17 residues in the CDR3. V lost 2 bases to trimming and J lost 0 bases, with 14 bases between them. Germline CDR1 LGHNA, CDR2 YSLEER. The CDR3 protein is CASSQFQGSSSYNEQFF. The CDR3 region has the DNA TGCGCCAGCAGCCAATTTCAGGGGTCGAGCTCCTACAATGAGCAGTTCTTC.

This rearrangement joins TRBV19 to TRBJ2-7; D remains ambiguous. The CDR3 is made up of 13 amino acids. In germline, CDR1 is LNHDA, CDR2 SQIVND (reference sequence). The CDR3, as DNA: TGTGCGCCCGACGACAAGCACTTCTACGAGCAGTACTTC. Residues: CAPDDKHFYEQYF.

This clone was seen only a few times. This chain connects TRBV2 to TRBJ1-2; no definite D call. Trimming pared 5 bases from V and 5 bases from J, leaving 9 bases between. This CDR3 has 12 residues. The germline gives CDR1 SNHLY, CDR2 FYNNEI. CDR3 nucleotide sequence: TGTGCCAGCAGTTGGGCAGAGTATGGCTACACCTTC. The encoded protein is CASSWAEYGYTF.

This chain connects TRBV2 to TRBJ2-7, with TRBD2 identical over 7 bases. The germline CDR1 and CDR2 sequences are SNHLY and FYNNEI. V trimming: 7 bases; J trimming: 1 base; junction bases outside the gene matches: 13. This CDR3 contains 16 residues. The CDR3 sequence is CASIAPTSPASYEQYF. The CDR3 DNA reads as TGTGCCAGCATTGCCCCGACTAGCCCGGCATCCTACGAGCAGTACTTC. Full variable domain (missing parts from reference TRBV2 and TRBJ2-7): EPEVTQTPSHQVTQMGQEVILRCVPISNHLYFYWYRQILGQKVEFLVSFYNNEISEKSEIFDDQFSVERPDGSNFTLKIRSTKLEDSAMYFCASIAPTSPASYEQYFGPGTRLTVT.

The V and J genes are TRBV12-5 and TRBJ2-1; 8 bases map to TRBD2. This CDR3 region has 14 residues. CDR1 is LGHNT, CDR2 FRNRAP, per germline. The V segment lost 7 bases and the J segment 8 bases; nucleotides outside the gene matches: 10. CDR3 amino acids: CASAHGTSYHEQFF. CDR3 DNA sequence: TGTGCTAGTGCTCACGGGACTAGTTACCATGAGCAGTTCTTC.

This clone was counted only a few times. The chain recombines TRBV11-2 with TRBJ1-3; D gene ambiguous. The CDR3 runs to 13 residues. CDR1 SGHAT and CDR2 FQNNGV come from the germline V gene. Trimming removed 1 base from V and 5 bases from J, with 6 bases in between. CDR3 in amino acids: CASSLGNRNTIYF. DNA of the CDR3: TGTGCCAGCAGCTTAGGGAACCGAAACACCATATATTTT.

This clone was detected only once. This chain uses TRBV7-2 with TRBJ1-2, with 8 positions matching TRBD1. Germline-derived CDR1 and CDR2 are SGHTA and FQGNSA. J lost 6 bases, V lost 2 bases, and 5 bases had no gene match. The CDR3 spans 14 residues. CDR3 sequence reads: CASSLSRGHDGYTF. The CDR3 DNA sequence: TGTGCCAGCAGCTTAAGCAGGGGGCATGATGGCTACACCTTC.

The V call is TRBV6-6, the J call TRBJ1-3, with a possible D match to TRBD1 (6 bases). The germline gives CDR1 MNHNY, CDR2 SVGAGI (reference sequence). V shed 0 bases and J shed 0 bases, with 9 bases lying between them. The CDR3 sequence is 16 residues long. CDR3 region: CASSYSTGLSGNTIYF. CDR3 nucleotides: TGTGCCAGCAGTTACTCAACAGGGCTCTCTGGAAACACCATATATTTT.

Comments on this clone: Other DNA sequences in this specimen translate into the identical CDR3. The CDR3 DNA reads as TGTGCCTACCACATGGGGTCTGAAGCTTTCTTT. It translates to CAYHMGSEAFF. V gene TRBV30 combines with J gene TRBJ1-1, with no clear D. Trimming took 7 bases from V and 6 from J, leaving 12 bases between them. The CDR3 loop spans 11 amino acids. CDR1 is GTSNPN and CDR2 is SVGIG in the germline V gene (reference sequence).

The V gene is TRBV30, the J gene TRBJ1-4; D is uncertain. The CDR3 contains 13 residues. Per the germline V gene, CDR1 is GTSNPN and CDR2 is SVGIG (reference sequence). The V gene lost 5 bases and the J gene lost 4 bases, with 11 bases spanning the gap. CDR3 region: CAWCSGLNEKLFF. Here the CDR3 DNA reads TGTGCCTGGTGTTCAGGACTTAATGAAAAACTGTTTTTT.

The chain carries TRBV6-6 and TRBJ2-7; 8 bases are shared with TRBD1. The CDR3 has 12 amino acids. J was trimmed by 3 bases and V by 6 bases; bases with no gene match: 1. Germline V lookup: CDR1 MNHNY, CDR2 SVGAGI (reference sequence). Written as DNA, the CDR3 is TGTGCCAGCAGCGGACAGGGCTACGAGCAGTACTTC. As protein: CASSGQGYEQYF.

V and J are TRBV6-1 and TRBJ2-1; 9 nucleotides line up with TRBD2. Germline loops: CDR1 MNHNS, CDR2 SASEGT. This CDR3 contains 14 residues. Trimming at V came to 3 bases and at J to 6 bases, leaving 3 bases not matched to a gene. Written as DNA, the CDR3 is TGTGCCAGCAGTGAGAGCGGGGGGCCCAATGAGCAGTTCTTC. Translated: CASSESGGPNEQFF.

The chain has TRBV27 and TRBJ2-1; TRBD2 is a possible D gene (6 bases). The CDR3 spans 15 residues. Per the germline V gene, CDR1 is MNHEY and CDR2 is SMNVEV (reference sequence). The ends were cut back, 4 bases at V and 0 bases at J, with 10 bases in the middle. In nucleotides, the CDR3 is TGTGCCAGCAGTTCTGGCGGGGTCTCCTACAATGAGCAGTTCTTC. Translated: CASSSGGVSYNEQFF.

The V and J genes are TRBV7-2 and TRBJ2-5; possibly TRBD2 for D (5 bases). Trimming took off 0 bases at V and 2 bases at J, with 7 bases between the two ends. CDR1 is SGHTA and CDR2 is FQGNSA in the germline V gene. This CDR3 comprises 14 residues. The CDR3 is CASSLARGQETQYF. CDR3 sequence (DNA): TGTGCCAGCAGCTTAGCTCGGGGTCAAGAGACCCAGTACTTC. The full variable domain, rest sourced from reference TRBV7-2 and TRBJ2-5, is GAGVSQSPSNKVTEKGKDVELRCDPISGHTALYWYRQSLGQGLEFLIYFQGNSAPDKSGLPSDRFSAERTGGSVSTLTIQRTQQEDSAVYLCASSLARGQETQYFGPGTRLLVL.

This clone was seen only once. V gene TRBV28 combines with J gene TRBJ1-5, with 11 nucleotides matching TRBD1. Per germline, CDR1 MDHEN and CDR2 SYDVKM. J was trimmed by 7 bases and V by 7 bases; bases with no gene match: 6. The CDR3 extends over 14 amino acids. CDR3 in DNA: TGTGCCAGCAAAGGGACAGGGGGTGGGCAGCCCCAGCATTTT. Translation: CASKGTGGGQPQHF.

CDR3 sequence reads: CASSIVWGMNTGELFF. The CDR3 DNA is TGTGCCAGTAGTATAGTTTGGGGGATGAACACCGGGGAGCTGTTTTTT. The chain carries TRBV19 and TRBJ2-2; D might be TRBD1 or TRBD2, each matching 5 bases. The CDR3 extends over 16 amino acids. Trimming stripped 1 base from V and 1 base from J, with 10 bases between. Germline assignment: CDR1 LNHDA and CDR2 SQIVND (reference sequence).

The chain recombines TRBV5-4 with TRBJ2-3; TRBD2 matches 9 bases. Germline V gives CDR1 SGHNT, CDR2 YYREEE (reference sequence). The CDR3 spans 16 residues. J gave up 2 bases and V 3 bases, and 7 bases lay outside the gene matches. In DNA form, the CDR3 reads TGTGCCAGCAGCTCTGGCGGACTAGCGATCACAGATACGCAGTATTTT. This gives the protein CASSSGGLAITDTQYF.

This clone is a singleton in its sample. The chain uses TRBV6-5 and TRBJ1-6; D is unresolved. This CDR3 spans 12 amino acids. Germline V lookup: CDR1 MNHEY, CDR2 SVGAGI. V lost 3 bases and J lost 8, with 5 bases in between. This chain's CDR3 is CASSYEDSPLHF. Here the CDR3 DNA reads TGTGCCAGCAGTTATGAGGATTCACCCCTCCACTTT.

The rearrangement links TRBV11-2 to TRBJ2-7, with no clear D. Looked up from germline, CDR1 is SGHAT and CDR2 is FQNNGV. Trimming shortened V by 5 bases and J by 4 bases, and 18 bases separated the two germline ends. The CDR3 totals 15 residues. The CDR3 protein is CASSSPGSLHYEQYF. CDR3 DNA: TGTGCCAGCAGCAGCCCCGGGTCCTTACATTACGAGCAGTACTTC.

The chain links TRBV5-1 to TRBJ2-2, with D unresolved. The V end lost 1 base, the J end lost 1 base, and 5 bases lay between the germline ends. CDR1 and CDR2 (germline): SGHRS, YFSETQ. CDR3 length: 14 residues. The CDR3 spells CASSLNGNTGELFF. The DNA for the CDR3 is TGCGCCAGCAGCTTGAATGGGAACACCGGGGAGCTGTTTTTT. Based on the CDR3 plus reference TRBV5-1 and TRBJ2-2, the full variable domain is KAGVTQTPRYLIKTRGQQVTLSCSPISGHRSVSWYQQTPGQGLQFLFEYFSETQRNKGNFPGRFSGRQFSNSRSEMNVSTLELGDSALYLCASSLNGNTGELFFGEGSRLTVL.

This chain links TRBV4-1 with TRBJ2-1, with 10 bases identical to TRBD1. Germline CDR1 reads MGHRA; CDR2 reads YSYEKL. This CDR3 is built from 17 residues. J lost 10 bases, V lost 0 bases, and 12 bases had no gene match. The CDR3, as DNA: TGCGCCAGCAGCCAAGAGGGTACTACGACAGGGGGCCGGGAGCAGTTCTTC. Translation gives CASSQEGTTTGGREQFF.

This chain links TRBV5-1 with TRBJ2-7, with 7 nucleotides matching TRBD1. The CDR3 length is 14 residues. Per germline, CDR1 SGHRS and CDR2 YFSETQ. J gave up 2 bases and V 4 bases, and 6 bases lay outside the gene matches. The DNA of the CDR3 is TGCGCCAGCAGCCCCCAGGGGGACACCTACGAGCAGTACTTC. Its translation is CASSPQGDTYEQYF.

As concerns this clone: The conserved phenylalanine or tryptophan normally closing the CDR3 is absent here, so this likely arose from a read error. The limits of the CDR3 on the DNA are not certain, so only TCRdb's listed CDR3 is given. The V and J genes are TRBV4-1 and TRBJ1-2. The germline CDR1 and CDR2 sequences are MGHRA and YSYEKL. The CDR3 is 15 residues long, counting both termini. The CDR3 sequence is CASSQEVGSAAPPII.

The DNA for the CDR3 is TGTGCCAGCAGTGACGGGGGGGCCGTCCATGAGCAGTTCTTC. Translation gives CASSDGGAVHEQFF. The rearrangement uses TRBV6-4 and TRBJ2-1, with a possible D match to TRBD2 (7 bases). Germline V CDR1 and CDR2: MRHNA, SNTAGT. The CDR3 has 14 residues. The V gene lost 2 bases and the J gene lost 8 bases, with 13 bases spanning the gap.

The V gene is TRBV29-1, the J gene TRBJ1-1, with D possibly being TRBD1 (5 bases). The CDR3 totals 13 residues. Trimming cost V 4 bases and J 1 base, with 10 bases left between them. Germline CDR1 and CDR2: SQVTM and ANQGSEA. CDR3 nucleotide sequence: TGCAGCGTTGGTACAGGCCCGAACACTGAAGCTTTCTTT. Its protein is CSVGTGPNTEAFF.

The CDR3 reads CASSLPRGTTLSSYNEQFF. The CDR3 DNA follows: TGTGCCAGCAGCTTACCAAGGGGGACTACCTTGAGCTCCTACAATGAGCAGTTCTTC. The chain is built from TRBV7-9 and TRBJ2-1; tentatively, D is TRBD2 (7 bases). CDR3 length: 19 amino acids. Trimming pared 2 bases from V and 0 bases from J, leaving 20 bases between. Germline V gives CDR1 SEHNR, CDR2 FQNEAQ (reference sequence).

The chain employs TRBV2 and TRBJ2-4; D tentatively reads TRBD1 or TRBD2 (6 bases each). Trimming pared 3 bases from V and 6 bases from J, leaving 15 bases between. This CDR3 contains 15 residues. From germline, CDR1 is SNHLY and CDR2 FYNNEI. The CDR3 spells CASSEVLKGGNIQYF. Written as DNA, the CDR3 is TGTGCCAGCAGTGAGGTCCTAAAGGGGGGAAACATTCAGTACTTC.

The V call is TRBV28, the J call TRBJ1-2; 9 positions match TRBD1. This CDR3 spans 16 amino acids. V shed 5 bases, J shed 0 bases, and the junction held 7 bases outside the gene matches. The germline V gene has CDR1 MDHEN and CDR2 SYDVKM. The CDR3 is CASSLSGTGPNYGYTF. Here the CDR3 DNA reads TGTGCCAGCAGTCTATCCGGGACAGGGCCTAACTATGGCTACACCTTC.

The chain uses TRBV28 and TRBJ1-2; 9 positions match TRBD1. This CDR3 spans 14 amino acids. Germline V gene lookup returns CDR1 MDHEN and CDR2 SYDVKM. Trimming cost V 7 bases and J 8 bases; bases outside gene matches: 11. The CDR3 sequence is CASIVPGQGGGYTF. Written as DNA, the CDR3 is TGTGCCAGCATAGTCCCGGGACAGGGTGGGGGCTACACCTTC.